These 15 T cell receptor beta chains came from one sample sequenced in a study of T cell repertoires in cytomegalovirus infection. TCRdb reprocessed the reads with MiXCR, giving one entry per CDR3 protein. The sample lists around 800,000 distinct CDR3 sequences; around a third were seen once. No antigens are known for them. The sequencing here drew on cultured CD8+ T cells from PBMCs, taken from culture after CMV antigen stimulation. The receptors stem from a human donor in good health (CMV status not recorded). Some clones in this sample may be carry-over from other donors' samples.

This clonotype occurred a few times. This may come from a read error, since a much larger clone is one base off. The rearrangement links TRBV7-9 to TRBJ1-3; 8 nucleotides align to TRBD1. The germline V gene has CDR1 SEHNR and CDR2 FQNEAQ (reference sequence). The J segment lost 1 base and the V segment lost 5 bases, leaving 1 base of the junction unmatched. This CDR3 spans 14 amino acids. This chain's CDR3 is CASSRTGSGNTIYF. The CDR3 nucleotides read TGTGCCAGCAGCCGGACAGGGTCTGGAAACACCATATATTTT.

The V call is TRBV6-8, the J call TRBJ2-1; 7 bases map to TRBD2. The CDR3 totals 15 residues. Per the germline V gene, CDR1 is MNHGY and CDR2 is SAAAGT. V gave up 6 bases and J gave up 3 bases; unmatched junction bases: 8. CDR3 region: CASSYGGSNYNEQFF. CDR3 nucleotides: TGTGCCAGCAGCTACGGGGGGTCGAACTACAATGAGCAGTTCTTC.

In this sample, this clonotype turned up a few times. The V gene is TRBV11-1, the J gene TRBJ1-1, with D uncertain. Germline V gene sequence: CDR1 SGHAT, CDR2 FQDESV (reference sequence). The CDR3 runs to 14 residues. V lost 4 bases to trimming and J lost 0 bases, with 9 bases between them. Here the CDR3 reads CASSSRRLNTEAFF. The DNA of the CDR3 is TGTGCCAGCAGCTCCCGACGATTGAACACTGAAGCTTTCTTT.

The genes are TRBV7-6 and TRBJ1-6, with TRBD1 identical over 10 bases. V was pared by 1 base and J by 9 bases, with 6 bases of the junction left unmatched. In germline, CDR1 is SGHVS, CDR2 FNYEAQ. There are 16 residues in the CDR3. The CDR3, as DNA: TGTGCCAGCAGCTTAGGAGGGACAGGGGTTATTTCACCCCTCCACTTT. Translating gives CASSLGGTGVISPLHF. Combining the CDR3 with reference TRBV7-6 and TRBJ1-6 gives the whole variable domain GAGVSQSPRYKVTKRGQDVALRCDPISGHVSLYWYRQALGQGPEFLTYFNYEAQQDKSGLPNDRFSAERPEGSISTLTIQRTEQRDSAMYRCASSLGGTGVISPLHFGNGTRLTVT.

The V and J genes are TRBV7-9 and TRBJ2-7; D is uncertain. Germline V lookup: CDR1 SEHNR, CDR2 FQNEAQ (reference sequence). The CDR3 covers 11 residues. The V and J ends lost 8 bases and 2 bases respectively, with 7 bases between them. The CDR3 DNA sequence: TGTGCCAGCGGGATTACCTACGAGCAGTACTTC. Its protein is CASGITYEQYF.

The CDR3 DNA sequence: TGTGCCAGCAGCTTCTACGGACAGGTAGGGACTGAAGCTTTCTTT. Protein: CASSFYGQVGTEAFF. V gene TRBV5-4 combines with J gene TRBJ1-1; 7 nucleotides align to TRBD1. CDR3 length equals 15 residues. Germline V gene sequence: CDR1 SGHNT, CDR2 YYREEE (reference sequence). V dropped 2 bases and J dropped 5; count of bases not matched to a gene: 9.

The rearrangement uses TRBV7-9 and TRBJ2-7; tentative D call: TRBD2 (6 bases). Germline-derived CDR1 and CDR2 are SEHNR and FQNEAQ (reference sequence). Trimming removed 0 bases at V and 3 bases at J, with 9 bases between. The CDR3 length is 14 residues. The CDR3 protein is CASSLARRDYEQYV. The CDR3 DNA is TGTGCCAGCAGCTTAGCGCGGCGGGACTACGAGCAGTACGTC.

This chain links TRBV7-8 with TRBJ2-7; tentative D call: TRBD2 (5 bases). The CDR3 consists of 15 residues. CDR1 SGHVS and CDR2 FQNEAQ come from the germline V gene. Trimming pared 1 base from V and 1 base from J, leaving 11 bases between. The CDR3 sequence: CASSLEAALSYEQYV. In DNA form, the CDR3 reads TGTGCCAGCAGCTTAGAAGCGGCCCTGTCCTACGAGCAGTACGTC.

Only a few counts were recorded for this clonotype. V is TRBV7-3 and J is TRBJ2-1; D unclear. Per germline, CDR1 SGHTA and CDR2 FQGTGA. CDR3 length: 14 amino acids. Between the trimmed V and J ends, which lost 5 bases and 8 bases, there was a span of 16 bases. This CDR3 is CASSTTGAFDEQFF. The CDR3 DNA reads as TGTGCCAGCAGCACCACCGGAGCGTTTGATGAGCAGTTCTTC.

The chain employs TRBV14 and TRBJ2-7; TRBD2 is a possible D gene (6 bases). The germline CDR1 and CDR2 sequences are SGHDN and FVKESK. The CDR3 covers 15 residues. Trimming took 0 bases from V and 2 from J, leaving 11 bases between them. CDR3 residues: CASSQDPGGTYEQYF. The CDR3 bases are TGTGCCAGCAGCCAAGATCCCGGCGGGACCTACGAGCAGTACTTC.

This chain connects TRBV19 to TRBJ2-3; D gene uncertain. There are 13 residues in the CDR3. V was trimmed by 6 bases and J by 5 bases, leaving 12 bases between them. Germline V gene sequence: CDR1 LNHDA, CDR2 SQIVND (reference sequence). The CDR3 region is CASSMRPGDTQYF. The CDR3 DNA reads TGTGCCAGTAGCATGCGGCCTGGAGATACGCAGTATTTT.

This clonotype was counted at least ten times. This CDR3 is CASSLGGGMGTDTQYF. In DNA form, the CDR3 reads TGTGCCAGCAGCTTAGGGGGGGGCATGGGCACAGATACGCAGTATTTT. The chain joins TRBV7-8 to TRBJ2-3, with D perhaps matching TRBD2 (7 bases). Germline values: CDR1 SGHVS, CDR2 FQNEAQ. V was pared by 1 base and J by 1 base, with 12 bases between. The CDR3 covers 16 residues.

This clonotype appeared a few times. The rearrangement links TRBV12-3 or TRBV12-4 to TRBJ1-2; 8 nucleotides line up with TRBD1. The CDR3 is made up of 15 amino acids. V gave up 3 bases and J gave up 7 bases; unmatched junction bases: 10. The CDR3: CASSFLGTGGFGYTF. The CDR3 nucleotides read TGTGCCAGCAGTTTCCTCGGGACAGGCGGCTTTGGCTACACCTTC.

As DNA, the CDR3 is TGCAGCGTTGAGGGACGGAACACTGAAGCTTTCTTT. It is translated as CSVEGRNTEAFF. V is TRBV29-1 and J is TRBJ1-1, with D tentatively TRBD1 (5 bases). The CDR3 covers 12 residues. CDR1 and CDR2 from the germline V gene are SQVTM and ANQGSEA. V dropped 3 bases and J dropped 1 base, with 6 bases sitting between them.

The J gene is TRBJ2-7, the V gene TRBV7-6; D gene uncertain. The CDR3 totals 13 residues. The V end lost 5 bases, the J end lost 2 bases, and 10 bases lay between the germline ends. CDR1 and CDR2 from the germline V gene are SGHVS and FNYEAQ. The CDR3 reads CASSLGFAYEQYF. For the CDR3, the DNA is TGTGCCAGCAGCCTGGGATTCGCCTACGAGCAGTACTTC.